This TCR beta chain was identified in a study of blood T cell repertoires in COVID-19 (TCRdb year 2020). For the study in its entirety: Collaborator samples came from the United States, Italy and Spain and covered acute and convalescent phases of COVID-19. The prospective study material was composed of cDNA or gDNA derived from T cells, B-cell-depleted T cells, or PBMCs. The dataset comprised deeply sampled blood TCRbeta repertoires from subjects exposed to, actively infected with, or recovered from COVID-19. The repertoires were released in a freely available public database meant as a resource for research on the immune response to SARS-CoV-2. Samples came from the ongoing ImmuneRACE study (first 160 participants) plus 1,254 subjects from 6 global collaborators. A de-identified subject ID, COVID-19 status, age in years and sex were almost always included in the sample metadata. Where HLA class I and class II types were available, the types were taken from metadata supplied by the sample provider, not from assay-based typing. What the work shows at the level of the full study, not this receptor alone: The amount of clinical and demographic metadata varied by source and participant and was provided uncurated.

TCRbeta CDR3 regions were amplified from genomic DNA by means of the immunoSEQ Assay, a bias-controlled multiplex PCR. As for the authors' bioinformatics: The number of nucleated cells in each sample was estimated from the amplification of reference gene primers within the assay. Sequence reads were collapsed and filtered to measure the absolute abundance of every unique TCRbeta CDR3 rearrangement. Productive Simpson clonality was computed per sample as the square root of Simpson's diversity index over productive rearrangements. TCRdb provides this immuneACCESS table in a form limited to in-frame rearrangements. Some clones are lacking; in checked studies, under half of them reflect an unresolved V gene, and why the rest are absent is not known. V and J calls and clone size follow that table, whereas D and trimming were derived from the DNA. This sample comprises approximately 200,000 clones, around 79% of them detected only once. Of the sample, 15% to 20% falls within the top ten clones.

The collaborating institutions used their own protocols to collect whole blood in K2EDTA tubes. For TCRbeta analysis, collaborator samples were shipped as frozen whole blood, as isolated PBMCs, or as DNA extracted from either sample type. CDR1 and CDR2 were assigned from the germline V gene as LGHNA and YNFKEQ. V is pruned by 2 bases and J by 5 bases, leaving 3 bases of the junction without a gene match. Its CDR3 holds 15 amino acids, cysteine through phenylalanine. The sequence is cut down to CDR3 DNA, 45 bases in frame from base 1. As regards this clone: The clone's antigen remains unknown. No clone much larger than this one lies a single base away; base qualities are absent.

The sequence links TRBV4-2 to TRBJ1-4; 9 bases in the junction line up with TRBD1. The source is a man in his sixties with active or convalescent COVID-19. Sequencing was carried out using peripheral blood. The DNA reads TGTGCCAGCAGCCAACACAGGGGGCCAAATGAAAAACTGTTTTTT. It translates to CASSQHRGPNEKLFF.